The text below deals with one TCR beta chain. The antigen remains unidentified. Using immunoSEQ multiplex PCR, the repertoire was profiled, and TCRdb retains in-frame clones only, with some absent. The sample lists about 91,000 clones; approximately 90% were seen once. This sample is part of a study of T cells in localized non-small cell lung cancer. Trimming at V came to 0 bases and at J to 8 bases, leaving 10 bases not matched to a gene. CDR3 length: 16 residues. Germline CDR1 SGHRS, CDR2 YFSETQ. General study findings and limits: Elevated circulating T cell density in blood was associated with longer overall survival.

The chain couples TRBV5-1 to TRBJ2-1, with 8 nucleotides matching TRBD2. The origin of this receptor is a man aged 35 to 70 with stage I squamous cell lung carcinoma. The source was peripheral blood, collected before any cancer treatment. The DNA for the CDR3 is TGCGCCAGCAGCTTGGATGCCGGGGGGGCCAGCTATGAGCAGTTCTTC. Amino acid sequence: CASSLDAGGASYEQFF.